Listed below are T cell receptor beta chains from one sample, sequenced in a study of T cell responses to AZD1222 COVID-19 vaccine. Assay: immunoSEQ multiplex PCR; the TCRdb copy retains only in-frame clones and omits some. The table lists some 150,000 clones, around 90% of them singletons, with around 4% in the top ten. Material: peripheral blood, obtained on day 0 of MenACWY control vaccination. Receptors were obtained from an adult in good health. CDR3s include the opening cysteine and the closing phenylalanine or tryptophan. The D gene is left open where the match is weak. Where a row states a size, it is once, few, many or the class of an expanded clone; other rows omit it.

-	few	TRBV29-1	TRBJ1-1	TGCAGCGTTGTGCTCTCTAAGAACACTGAAGCTTTCTTT	CSVVLSKNTEAFF
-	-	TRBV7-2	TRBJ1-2	TGTGCCAGCGGGACCGCAGGGAAAGCTAACTATGGCTACACCTTC	CASGTAGKANYGYTF
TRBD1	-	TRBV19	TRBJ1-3	TGTGCCAGTAGTGAGACAGGGGCCCTAGACGCCATATATTTT	CASSETGALDAIYF
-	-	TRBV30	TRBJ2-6	TGTGCCTGGAGTGCCCCCGGGGGGCTAAGGACTGGGGCCAACGTCCTGACTTTC	CAWSAPGGLRTGANVLTF
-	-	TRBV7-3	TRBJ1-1	TGTGCCAGCAGCCCTTCAACCAGGGCTGCTGAAGCTTTCTTT	CASSPSTRAAEAFF
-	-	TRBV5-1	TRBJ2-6	TGCGCCAGCACCGAAACTGGGGCCAACGTCCTGACTTTC	CASTETGANVLTF
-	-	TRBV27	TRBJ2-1	TGTGCCAGCAGTTTAGCTGGGACTGAGCAGTTCTTC	CASSLAGTEQFF
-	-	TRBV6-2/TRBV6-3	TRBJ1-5	TGTGCCAGCAGTATGATCCCAGGTCAGCCCCAGCATTTT	CASSMIPGQPQHF
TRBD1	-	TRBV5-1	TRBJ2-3	TGCGCCAGCAGCTTTGCCAGGACAGGGCCGAGGGATACGCAGTATTTT	CASSFARTGPRDTQYF
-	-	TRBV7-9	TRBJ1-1	TGTGCCAGCAGCGCCCACCAGGGGATGAACACTGAAGCTTTCTTT	CASSAHQGMNTEAFF
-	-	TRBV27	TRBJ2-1	TGTGCCAGCAGCCCCCCCCCTACTCACGCGGACGTCTCCTACAATGAGCAGTTCTTC	CASSPPPTHADVSYNEQFF
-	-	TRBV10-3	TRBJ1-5	TGTGCCACCAGTTTGGGGCGCGCCCATCAGCCCCAGCATTTT	CATSLGRAHQPQHF
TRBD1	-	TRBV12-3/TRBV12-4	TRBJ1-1	TGTGCCAGCAAGGGGACAGGGCGCACTGAAGCTTTCTTT	CASKGTGRTEAFF
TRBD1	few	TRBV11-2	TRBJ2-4	TGTGCCAGCAGCTTAGTCCTTTTAGGGGGCGGCATTCAGTACTTC	CASSLVLLGGGIQYF
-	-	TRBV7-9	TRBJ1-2	TGTGCCAGCAGCTCCCCTAGGCCGCGGGACTATGGCTACACCTTC	CASSSPRPRDYGYTF
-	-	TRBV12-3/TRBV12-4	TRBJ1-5	TGTGCCAGCAGTTTAACAGGAGCGCAGCCCCAGCATTTT	CASSLTGAQPQHF
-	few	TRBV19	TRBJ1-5	TGTGCCAGTAGGGACAACCAGGGTCAGCCCCAGCATTTT	CASRDNQGQPQHF
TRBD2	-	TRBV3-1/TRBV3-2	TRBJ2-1	TGTGCCAGCAGCCAAGATTTGGGCGCGGGGGGGAATGAGCAGTTCTTC	CASSQDLGAGGNEQFF
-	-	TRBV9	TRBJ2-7	TGTGCCAGCAGCGTAGGGGACCCCTACGAGCAGTACTTC	CASSVGDPYEQYF
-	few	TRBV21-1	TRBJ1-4	TGTGCCAGCAGCAAGGACCCCCGGATTGCAACTAATGAAAAACTGTTTTTT	CASSKDPRIATNEKLFF
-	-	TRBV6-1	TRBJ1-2	TGTGCCAGCAGTGAAGCAGGAGGCTATGGCTACACCTTC	CASSEAGGYGYTF
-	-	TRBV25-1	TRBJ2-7	TGTGCCACCTCCCGCGGAGGGCCCTACGAGCAGTACTTC	CATSRGGPYEQYF
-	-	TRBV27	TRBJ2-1	TGTGCCAGCAAAAATGGACAGCCTGAACCTTACAATGAGCAGTTCTTC	CASKNGQPEPYNEQFF
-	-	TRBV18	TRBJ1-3	TGTGCCAGCTCACCCGCCGGTGGTGGAAACACCATATATTTT	CASSPAGGGNTIYF
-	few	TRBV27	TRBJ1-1	TGTGCCAGCAGTTTATTGGGGGTGGCAGGGAAGGTTGACACTGAAGCTTTCTTT	CASSLLGVAGKVDTEAFF
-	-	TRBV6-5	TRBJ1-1	TGTGCCAGCAGTTATGGGGCGATGAACACTGAAGCTTTCTTT	CASSYGAMNTEAFF
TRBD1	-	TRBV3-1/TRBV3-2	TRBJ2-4	TGTGCCAGCAGCCAAGGGGACAGGAAAAACATTCAGTACTTC	CASSQGDRKNIQYF
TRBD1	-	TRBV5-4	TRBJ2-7	TGTGCCAGCAGCTTGAGGGGGCCCCTTACGGGCGAGCAGTACTTC	CASSLRGPLTGEQYF
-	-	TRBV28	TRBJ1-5	TGTGCCAGCACCCACCCGGGCACCAGAAGCAATCAGCCCCAGCATTTT	CASTHPGTRSNQPQHF
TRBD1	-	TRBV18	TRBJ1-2	TGTGCCAGCTCACCCCAGACAGGGCCCAAGGATGGCTACACCTTC	CASSPQTGPKDGYTF
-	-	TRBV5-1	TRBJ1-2	TGCGCCAGCAGCCCCACGTGGGGACTAAACTATGGCTACACCTTC	CASSPTWGLNYGYTF
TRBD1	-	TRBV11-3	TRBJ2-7	TGTGCCAGCAGCACAAAAGGGGGCGTGTACGAGCAGTACTTC	CASSTKGGVYEQYF
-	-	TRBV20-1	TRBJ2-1	TGCAGTGCTGCCAGGGACTCCCAGTTCTTC	CSAARDSQFF
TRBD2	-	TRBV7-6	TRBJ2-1	TGTGCCAGCAGCTTAGCGCCAGCGGGAGTGAGGAATGAGCAGTTCTTC	CASSLAPAGVRNEQFF
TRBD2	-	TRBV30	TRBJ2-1	TGTGCCTGGAGTGTCGGTAGCGGGGTAGGCAATGAGCAGTTCTTC	CAWSVGSGVGNEQFF
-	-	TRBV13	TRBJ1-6	TGTGCCAGCAGCTTAGGACAGCCCGATTCACCCCTCCACTTT	CASSLGQPDSPLHF
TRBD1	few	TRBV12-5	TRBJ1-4	TGTGCTAGTGGTTCTTCAGGGGGTGGGGAAAAACTGTTTTTT	CASGSSGGGEKLFF
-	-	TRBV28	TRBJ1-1	TGTGCCAGCAGGGAAGGGAACACTGAAGCTTTCTTT	CASREGNTEAFF
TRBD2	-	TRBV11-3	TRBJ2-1	TGTGCCAGCAGCTTGGGGGTAGCGGGAGGCAACTACAATGAGCAGTTCTTC	CASSLGVAGGNYNEQFF
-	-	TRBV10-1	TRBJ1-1	TGCGCCAGCAGCCTGAGGTCCGACGGAGGCACTGAAGCTTTCTTT	CASSLRSDGGTEAFF
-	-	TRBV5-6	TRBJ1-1	TGTGCCAGCAGCGAGGAGGTGGCAGGGAGGAACACTGAAGCTTTCTTT	CASSEEVAGRNTEAFF
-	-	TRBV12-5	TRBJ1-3	TGTGCTAGTGGTTCCCAGGGTGGGGACGGAAACACCATATATTTT	CASGSQGGDGNTIYF
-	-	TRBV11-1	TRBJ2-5	TGTGCCAGCAGTTCCGGGACCAGTGGGACCCAGTACTTC	CASSSGTSGTQYF
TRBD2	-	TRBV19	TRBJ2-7	TGTGCCAGTAGTACCCAAGCGGGAGGCCTCCCCTACGAGCAGTACTTC	CASSTQAGGLPYEQYF
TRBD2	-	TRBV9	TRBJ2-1	TGTGCCAGCAGCCCAGGACTAGCGGGAGGCGGGTTGGGGAATGAGCAGTTCTTC	CASSPGLAGGGLGNEQFF
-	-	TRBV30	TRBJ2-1	TGTGCCTGGGCAGATAACTACAATGAGCAGTTCTTC	CAWADNYNEQFF
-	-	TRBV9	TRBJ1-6	TGTGCCAGCAGCGTAGGGGCCCGGGACATAGATAATTCACCCCTCCACTTT	CASSVGARDIDNSPLHF